The 24 T cell receptor beta chains given below trace back to one sample, sequenced in a study of OX40 agonist ivuxolimab in advanced cancers. TCRdb keeps only in-frame clones here, not all; method: immunoSEQ multiplex PCR. This sample yields roughly 58,000 clones, of which around nine tenths are seen a single time; just over 0.75% belongs to the top ten. The specimen was CD4+ or CD8+ T cells sorted from blood, collected in a trial of the OX40 agonist ivuxolimab. Receptors were obtained from an adult with an advanced solid tumor such as melanoma, head and neck, liver or kidney cancer.

The chain is built from TRBV25-1 and TRBJ1-5; 9 positions match TRBD1. Trimming at V came to 4 bases and at J to 7 bases, leaving 8 bases not matched to a gene. The germline gives CDR1 MGHDK, CDR2 SYGVNS. The CDR3 spans 15 residues. CDR3 in DNA: TGTGCCAGCAGTGCAGCCGGGACAGGGAGCCAGCCCCAGCATTTT. Amino acid sequence: CASSAAGTGSQPQHF.

This clone came up once. The rearrangement uses TRBV5-1 and TRBJ2-3, with 7 bases fitting TRBD1. The length of the CDR3 is 15 residues. The germline gives CDR1 SGHRS, CDR2 YFSETQ. With V trimmed by 0 bases and J by 4 bases, 5 bases remained unmatched. The CDR3 DNA reads as TGCGCCAGCAGCTTGGGTGACAGGGATGCAGATACGCAGTATTTT. Translation: CASSLGDRDADTQYF.

V gene TRBV30 combines with J gene TRBJ1-4, with a possible D match to TRBD1 (5 bases). Germline loops: CDR1 GTSNPN, CDR2 SVGIG (reference sequence). V was trimmed by 3 bases and J by 7 bases, leaving 21 bases between them. The CDR3 covers 16 residues. CDR3 sequence reads: CAWRKPAGTGGEKLFF. The CDR3 DNA reads TGTGCCTGGAGAAAACCCGCCGGGACGGGGGGTGAAAAACTGTTTTTT.

This clone was counted a few times. V usage is TRBV2 and J usage is TRBJ2-4; D gene uncertain. The germline CDR1 and CDR2 sequences are SNHLY and FYNNEI. The CDR3 loop spans 12 amino acids. V was cut by 5 bases and J by 9 bases, with 11 bases left in between. CDR3 sequence (DNA): TGTGCCAGCAGTCCAGATGGCGGCATTCAGTACTTC. This encodes CASSPDGGIQYF.

J is TRBJ2-7 and V is TRBV5-1; 7 bases agree with TRBD2. V shed 3 bases, J shed 6 bases, and the junction held 12 bases outside the gene matches. This CDR3 comprises 15 residues. The germline gives CDR1 SGHRS, CDR2 YFSETQ. The CDR3 nucleotides are TGCGCCAGCAGCTGGGGGGGGACTGGCAGTACCGAGCAGTACTTC. Its protein is CASSWGGTGSTEQYF. The full variable domain, completed using reference TRBV5-1 and TRBJ2-7, is KAGVTQTPRYLIKTRGQQVTLSCSPISGHRSVSWYQQTPGQGLQFLFEYFSETQRNKGNFPGRFSGRQFSNSRSEMNVSTLELGDSALYLCASSWGGTGSTEQYFGPGTRLTVT.

This chain uses TRBV4-1 with TRBJ1-2; the D gene is possibly TRBD1 (5 bases). This CDR3 comprises 15 residues. CDR1 is MGHRA, CDR2 YSYEKL, per germline. V was cut by 5 bases and J by 4 bases, with 17 bases left in between. CDR3 amino acids: CASSVRASAPYGYTF. CDR3 sequence (DNA): TGCGCCAGCAGCGTCAGGGCCTCCGCCCCCTATGGCTACACCTTC.

V gene TRBV5-6 combines with J gene TRBJ1-1; D gene uncertain. The V end was cut by 5 bases, the J end by 6 bases, with 17 bases between. The CDR3 runs to 14 residues. CDR1 SGHDT and CDR2 YYEEEE come from the germline V gene. CDR3 bases: TGTGCCAGCAGTGGTGGACCCGGAGGAGCTGAAGCTTTCTTT. Translated, it gives CASSGGPGGAEAFF.

This chain connects TRBV18 to TRBJ1-2; 10 nucleotides align to TRBD1. The germline gives CDR1 KGHSH, CDR2 LQKENI. With 4 bases clipped from V and 0 bases from J, the junction kept 2 bases outside the gene matches. This CDR3 has 15 residues. CDR3 nucleotide sequence: TGTGCCAGCTCACTTGGACAGGGGGCTAACTATGGCTACACCTTC. Translation gives CASSLGQGANYGYTF.

The chain recombines TRBV28 with TRBJ2-7, with TRBD1 matching 9 bases. The V and J ends lost 6 bases and 3 bases, in that order; junction bases with no gene match: 9. This CDR3 spans 15 amino acids. The germline V gene encodes CDR1 MDHEN and CDR2 SYDVKM. The CDR3 DNA follows: TGTGCCAGCAGCACACAGGGGGCGGGGAACTACGAGCAGTACTTC. Its translation is CASSTQGAGNYEQYF. Complete variable domain (other parts from reference TRBV28 and TRBJ2-7): DVKVTQSSRYLVKRTGEKVFLECVQDMDHENMFWYRQDPGLGLRLIYFSYDVKMKEKGDIPEGYSVSREKKERFSLILESASTNQTSMYLCASSTQGAGNYEQYFGPGTRLTVT.

For the CDR3, the DNA is TGCACCAGCAGCCTACTACACCGTTCTAACTATGGCTACACCTTC. Amino acids: CTSSLLHRSNYGYTF. The chain combines TRBV1 with TRBJ1-2. TRBV1 is recorded as a pseudogene. The CDR3 spans 15 residues.

This clone was seen a few times. This rearrangement joins TRBV6-5 to TRBJ1-2; 11 bases are a match to TRBD1. The CDR3 totals 16 residues. Germline values: CDR1 MNHEY, CDR2 SVGAGI. V shed 0 bases, J shed 4 bases, and the junction held 4 bases outside the gene matches. CDR3 nucleotides: TGTGCCAGCAGTTACTCGAGGACAGGGGGCTTCTATGGCTACACCTTC. This translates into CASSYSRTGGFYGYTF.

This clone occurred once. The chain has TRBV10-2 and TRBJ2-1; D is unclear. The length of the CDR3 is 12 residues. V gave up 5 bases and J gave up 8 bases, with 10 bases separating them. CDR1 WSHSY and CDR2 SAAADI come from the germline V gene. CDR3 DNA: TGCGCCAGCAGTAGGGCTCGGGATGAGCAGTTCTTC. Amino acids: CASSRARDEQFF.

The chain joins TRBV19 to TRBJ2-2; tentatively, D is TRBD1 or TRBD2 (6 bases each). Trimming cost V 6 bases and J 2 bases, with 13 bases left between them. Germline V gene sequence: CDR1 LNHDA, CDR2 SQIVND (reference sequence). The CDR3 loop spans 15 amino acids. CDR3 DNA sequence: TGTGCCAGTAGGGGCGGGACACACAACACCGGGGAGCTGTTTTTT. Translated: CASRGGTHNTGELFF.

J is TRBJ2-6 and V is TRBV7-3; D unresolved. Germline values: CDR1 SGHTA, CDR2 FQGTGA. V lost 2 bases, J lost 0 bases, and 5 bases lay in between. The CDR3 length is 15 residues. CDR3 in amino acids: CASSLDASGANVLTF. The CDR3 coding sequence is TGTGCCAGCAGCTTAGACGCCTCTGGGGCCAACGTCCTGACTTTC.

The sample holds a few counts of this clone. The genes are TRBV9 and TRBJ1-3; the match to TRBD1 covers 7 bases. In germline, CDR1 is SGDLS, CDR2 YYNGEE. This CDR3 has 15 residues. V shed 0 bases, J shed 4 bases, and the junction held 4 bases outside the gene matches. CDR3 in DNA: TGTGCCAGCAGCGTAGGGGGACAGCCGGGAAACACCATATATTTT. Protein sequence: CASSVGGQPGNTIYF.

This clone was counted between two and nine times. The chain recombines TRBV10-3 with TRBJ2-7; D is undetermined. Germline CDR1 ENHRY, CDR2 SYGVKD. The length of the CDR3 is 11 residues. Trimming pared 3 bases from V and 5 bases from J, leaving 5 bases between. The CDR3 nucleotides read TGTGCCATCAGTGATGTGGACGAGCAGTACTTC. This encodes CAISDVDEQYF.

The chain uses TRBV29-1 and TRBJ1-5; D is possibly TRBD1 (5 bases). With 6 bases removed from V and 5 bases from J, the gap between germline ends came to 17 bases. Looked up from germline, CDR1 is SQVTM and CDR2 is ANQGSEA. The CDR3 contains 14 residues. The CDR3 DNA follows: TGCAGCGTCTCAGGACGGGGCGTAGATCAGCCCCAGCATTTT. It is translated as CSVSGRGVDQPQHF.

V and J are TRBV30 and TRBJ2-5, with D perhaps TRBD2 (6 bases). The V gene lost 0 bases and the J gene lost 5 bases, with 13 bases spanning the gap. The CDR3 totals 14 residues. Germline V gene lookup returns CDR1 GTSNPN and CDR2 SVGIG (reference sequence). The CDR3 region is CAWSVHGGWETQYF. DNA of the CDR3: TGTGCCTGGAGTGTACATGGGGGGTGGGAGACCCAGTACTTC.

The chain combines TRBV2 with TRBJ1-3; the D gene is possibly TRBD1 (5 bases). CDR3 length equals 14 residues. Germline CDR1 is SNHLY and CDR2 is FYNNEI. The V end lost 5 bases, the J end lost 0 bases, and 8 bases lay between the germline ends. For the CDR3, the DNA is TGTGCCAGCAGTCAACAGGACTCTGGAAACACCATATATTTT. Translating it yields CASSQQDSGNTIYF. Complete variable domain (other parts from reference TRBV2 and TRBJ1-3): EPEVTQTPSHQVTQMGQEVILRCVPISNHLYFYWYRQILGQKVEFLVSFYNNEISEKSEIFDDQFSVERPDGSNFTLKIRSTKLEDSAMYFCASSQQDSGNTIYFGEGSWLTVV.

This chain connects TRBV30 to TRBJ2-7, with D possibly TRBD1 on 5 matching bases. The CDR3 has 14 residues. CDR1 is GTSNPN and CDR2 is SVGIG in the germline V gene (reference sequence). Trimming left V 2 bases short and J 9 bases short, with 20 bases between. CDR3 DNA: TGTGCCTGGAGTTTCACAAGGACGGACAAGAGGCAGTACTTC. As protein: CAWSFTRTDKRQYF.

The CDR3 here is CAWDGQEQETQYF. CDR3 sequence (DNA): TGTGCCTGGGACGGACAGGAGCAAGAGACCCAGTACTTC. The chain employs TRBV30 and TRBJ2-5; TRBD1 matches 7 bases. V dropped 5 bases and J dropped 2; count of bases not matched to a gene: 5. The length of the CDR3 is 13 residues. Looked up from germline, CDR1 is GTSNPN and CDR2 is SVGIG (reference sequence).

The V and J genes are TRBV28 and TRBJ1-2, with 10 nucleotides matching TRBD1. J gave up 4 bases and V 7 bases, and 12 bases lay outside the gene matches. Germline CDR1 MDHEN, CDR2 SYDVKM. This CDR3 is 16 amino acids long. The CDR3 sequence is CASTDPWTGGVYGYTF. DNA for the CDR3: TGTGCCAGCACCGACCCCTGGACAGGGGGTGTCTATGGCTACACCTTC.

The CDR3 reads CASSSAGTGSEKLFF. In nucleotides, the CDR3 is TGTGCCAGCAGCTCCGCCGGGACAGGGAGTGAAAAACTGTTTTTT. The V and J genes are TRBV7-9 and TRBJ1-4; 9 nucleotides align to TRBD1. The CDR3 is made up of 15 amino acids. Looked up from germline, CDR1 is SEHNR and CDR2 is FQNEAQ (reference sequence). The V segment lost 4 bases and the J segment 7 bases; nucleotides outside the gene matches: 7.

The chain joins TRBV2 to TRBJ1-2, with 9 bases matching TRBD1. CDR1 and CDR2 from the germline V gene are SNHLY and FYNNEI. The CDR3 is 13 amino acids. V lost 6 bases and J lost 2; bases outside the gene matches: 1. CDR3 amino acids: CASRGQGNYGYTF. CDR3 coding DNA: TGTGCCAGCAGGGGACAGGGAAACTATGGCTACACCTTC. Full variable domain (missing parts from reference TRBV2 and TRBJ1-2): EPEVTQTPSHQVTQMGQEVILRCVPISNHLYFYWYRQILGQKVEFLVSFYNNEISEKSEIFDDQFSVERPDGSNFTLKIRSTKLEDSAMYFCASRGQGNYGYTFGSGTRLTVV.